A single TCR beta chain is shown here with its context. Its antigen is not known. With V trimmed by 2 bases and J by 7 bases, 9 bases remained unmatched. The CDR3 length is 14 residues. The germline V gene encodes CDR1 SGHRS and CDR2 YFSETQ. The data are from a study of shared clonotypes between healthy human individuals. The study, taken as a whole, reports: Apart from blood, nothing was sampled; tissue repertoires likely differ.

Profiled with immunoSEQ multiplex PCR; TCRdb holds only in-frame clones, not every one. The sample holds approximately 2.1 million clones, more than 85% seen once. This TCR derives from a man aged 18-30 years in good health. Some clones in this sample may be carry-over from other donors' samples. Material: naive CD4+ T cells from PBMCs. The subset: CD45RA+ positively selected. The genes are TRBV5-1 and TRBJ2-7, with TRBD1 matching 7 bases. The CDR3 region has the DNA TGCGCCAGCAGCTTAGAGGGGGCCTACGCGGAGCAGTACTTC. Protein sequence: CASSLEGAYAEQYF.